This T cell receptor beta chain was sequenced for a study of cytomegalovirus exposure and HLA in healthy donors. Background on the study: Genotyping of 398 donors showed that around 85% belonged to the Caucasian-associated ancestry cluster. Findings and limits, study-wide: TCR beta chains associated with HLA were, in a later analysis, more clonally expanded than equally common others. An analysis was carried out later, and it reportedly showed fewer N-insertions in an Asian-associated ancestry cluster than the roughly 670-donor mean. Through in vitro validation, three CMV-associated chains were shown to be specific for CMV antigens.

PCR primers comprised 60 Vbeta and 13 Jbeta primers. Profiled with immunoSEQ multiplex PCR; TCRdb holds only in-frame clones, not every one. Of about 210,000 clones listed, about 88% are singletons. Concerning this clone: Its target is not known.

The CDR3 spans 15 residues. Trimming removed 0 bases from V and 8 bases from J; junction bases left unmatched: 5. The germline CDR1 and CDR2 sequences are MGHDK and SYGVNS. The chain has TRBV25-1 and TRBJ2-1, with 9 nucleotides matching TRBD1. This TCR came from a woman in her thirties in good health and CMV-seronegative. The sample comprised PBMCs. For the CDR3, the DNA is TGTGCCAGCAGTGAATATCAACAGGGGGCTTATGAGCAGTTCTTC. Residues: CASSEYQQGAYEQFF. Full variable domain (rest looked up from reference TRBV25-1 and TRBJ2-1): EADIYQTPRYLVIGTGKKITLECSQTMGHDKMYWYQQDPGMELHLIHYSYGVNSTEKGDLSSESTVSRIRTEHFPLTLESARPSHTSQYLCASSEYQQGAYEQFFGPGTRLTVL.